These 13 T cell receptor beta chains came from one sample sequenced in a study of identical twins. MiXCR, run by TCRdb on the 5' RACE reads, gives a single entry per CDR3 protein. This sample has about 210,000 distinct CDR3 sequences, with about a tenth found just once. Sequences were obtained from memory (CD45RO+) T cells sorted from blood. The receptors come from a woman aged 18-35 years in good health.

Only a few counts were recorded for this clonotype. The chain is built from TRBV20-1 and TRBJ2-1; D is perhaps TRBD2 (6 bases). Germline assignment: CDR1 DFQATT and CDR2 SNEGSKA (reference sequence). The CDR3 is 17 residues long. Trimming stripped 0 bases from V and 6 bases from J, with 21 bases between. This CDR3 reads CSARDFSGGAASNEQFF. In nucleotides, the CDR3 is TGCAGTGCTAGAGATTTTTCGGGCGGGGCCGCGTCCAATGAGCAGTTCTTC.

This clonotype was seen ten or more times. The J gene is TRBJ2-1, the V gene TRBV11-2; TRBD2 agrees at 7 bases. The CDR3 sequence is 15 residues long. The J segment lost 9 bases and the V segment lost 8 bases, leaving 16 bases of the junction unmatched. Germline loops: CDR1 SGHAT, CDR2 FQNNGV. The CDR3: CASGVLRDYLGEQFF. CDR3 DNA: TGTGCCAGCGGGGTTCTGCGGGACTATTTAGGTGAGCAGTTCTTC.

This clonotype has only a few counts. V and J are TRBV12-3 or TRBV12-4 and TRBJ2-1; 8 bases are shared with TRBD1. This CDR3 is built from 16 residues. The V segment lost 0 bases and the J segment 2 bases; nucleotides outside the gene matches: 3. CDR3: CASSLAQGAAYNEQFF. As DNA, the CDR3 is TGTGCCAGCAGTTTAGCGCAGGGGGCGGCCTACAATGAGCAGTTCTTC.

There are a few counts of this clonotype. The V and J genes are TRBV6-6 and TRBJ1-1; D remains unclear. Trimming took off 2 bases at V and 6 bases at J, with 4 bases between the two ends. CDR3 length equals 11 residues. The germline gives CDR1 MNHNY, CDR2 SVGAGI (reference sequence). CDR3 DNA sequence: TGTGCCAGCAGTTACCCGTCTGAAGCTTTCTTT. Its translation: CASSYPSEAFF.

This clonotype was counted many times. The chain carries TRBV5-1 and TRBJ2-1; 9 nucleotides align to TRBD2. The CDR3 has 15 amino acids. Per the germline V gene, CDR1 is SGHRS and CDR2 is YFSETQ. V was pared by 2 bases and J by 5 bases, with 5 bases of the junction left unmatched. The CDR3 protein is CASSFILAGNNEQFF. CDR3 DNA: TGCGCCAGCAGCTTCATACTAGCGGGCAACAATGAGCAGTTCTTC. The variable domain in full, completed from reference TRBV5-1 and TRBJ2-1, reads KAGVTQTPRYLIKTRGQQVTLSCSPISGHRSVSWYQQTPGQGLQFLFEYFSETQRNKGNFPGRFSGRQFSNSRSEMNVSTLELGDSALYLCASSFILAGNNEQFFGPGTRLTVL.

This clonotype came up a few times. The V call is TRBV21-1, the J call TRBJ1-5; TRBD1 reflects the table's D call only, with no check against the DNA. TRBV21-1 corresponds to a pseudogene. CDR3 length equals 17 residues. The CDR3 region is CASDSAFRGEVNQPQHF. The CDR3 region has the DNA TGTGCCAGCGATTCCGCGTTCAGGGGGGAAGTCAATCAGCCCCAGCATTTT.

This clonotype was picked up a small number of times. V and J are TRBV6-1 and TRBJ2-6; D not resolved. Germline CDR1 and CDR2: MNHNS and SASEGT. Trimming pared 8 bases from V and 1 base from J, leaving 12 bases between. The CDR3 extends over 15 amino acids. CDR3 loop: CASVAQLSGANVLTF. The CDR3 coding sequence is TGTGCCAGCGTGGCGCAGTTATCTGGGGCCAACGTCCTGACTTTC.

The rearrangement links TRBV10-3 to TRBJ1-2, with a tentative D call TRBD1 (6 bases). The CDR3 is 13 amino acids. Germline V gene lookup returns CDR1 ENHRY and CDR2 SYGVKD. The germline V and J ends were trimmed by 5 bases and 8 bases, with 15 bases remaining between them. The CDR3 protein is CAISTLQGGGYTF. The CDR3 nucleotides are TGTGCCATCAGTACCTTACAGGGAGGAGGCTACACCTTC.

V gene TRBV11-3 combines with J gene TRBJ2-7; 9 bases match TRBD1. V lost 6 bases and J lost 4; bases outside the gene matches: 4. CDR3 length equals 13 residues. In germline, CDR1 is SGHNT, CDR2 YENEEA. The CDR3 here is CASSGTGLYEQYF. CDR3 DNA sequence: TGTGCCAGCAGTGGGACAGGGCTTTACGAGCAGTACTTC.

This chain joins TRBV7-2 and TRBJ1-2, with 7 bases matching TRBD1. Germline V gene sequence: CDR1 SGHTA, CDR2 FQGNSA. J gave up 5 bases and V 5 bases, and 11 bases lay outside the gene matches. CDR3 length: 15 residues. The CDR3 DNA reads TGTGCCAGCAGCAGGACCCGGGACAGCGCTTATGGCTACACCTTC. Translation: CASSRTRDSAYGYTF.

Concerning this clonotype itself: A much bigger clone sits one base away, suggesting this may be a read error. V and J are TRBV29-1 and TRBJ2-1; D uncertain. The V end lost 6 bases, the J end lost 1 base, and 13 bases lay between the germline ends. The CDR3 runs 14 residues. Looked up from germline, CDR1 is SQVTM and CDR2 is ANQGSEA. CDR3 bases: TGCAGCGTCCTCCATATGTTATCCTACAATGAGCAGTTCTTC. It specifies CSVLHMLSYNEQFF.

This clonotype was seen a few times. V and J are TRBV20-1 and TRBJ1-2; D is uncertain. V was trimmed by 0 bases and J by 10 bases, leaving 6 bases between them. The CDR3 covers 10 residues. Germline CDR1 DFQATT, CDR2 SNEGSKA (reference sequence). DNA for the CDR3: TGCAGTGCTAGAGAAGAGTCCTACACCTTC. It codes for CSAREESYTF.

This clonotype appeared a few times. The genes are TRBV7-2 and TRBJ2-7; 8 nucleotides agree with TRBD2. The germline V gene has CDR1 SGHTA and CDR2 FQGNSA. The CDR3 length is 17 residues. With V trimmed by 1 base and J by 4 bases, 12 bases remained unmatched. The CDR3 loop is CASSLVASGGGLYEQYF. The CDR3 nucleotides are TGTGCCAGCAGCTTAGTTGCGTCTGGCGGGGGGCTTTACGAGCAGTACTTC.